A single sample is the source of the 25 T cell receptor beta chains below, sequenced in a study of T cells in Graves' hyperthyroidism and ophthalmopathy. Amplified TCR beta CDR3 regions came from RNA transcripts. The HTBI set primed first-round TCR CDR3 RT-PCR. TCRdb reanalysed the multiplex PCR reads using MiXCR and keeps one entry per CDR3 protein. The sample records over 200,000 distinct CDR3 sequences, more than 15% being singletons. The sequenced sample consisted of blood. The origin of the receptors is a man aged 45 to 65 with Graves' hyperthyroidism.

This chain joins TRBV7-9 and TRBJ1-3; D gene unclear. Germline CDR1 is SEHNR and CDR2 is FQNEAQ (reference sequence). V was shortened by 4 bases and J by 1 base, with 11 bases between the two germline ends. This CDR3 is 15 amino acids long. CDR3 DNA: TGTGCCAGCAGCTCCCTAGTCGAATCTGGAAACACCATATATTTT. Translated: CASSSLVESGNTIYF.

This clonotype was seen at least ten times. This rearrangement joins TRBV12-3 or TRBV12-4 to TRBJ2-3, with 8 nucleotides matching TRBD1. The CDR3 is made up of 15 amino acids. V lost 6 bases to trimming and J lost 5 bases; unmatched junction nucleotides: 10. The CDR3 coding sequence is TGTGCCAGCAGCCTTCACGACAGGGGAAGAGATACGCAGTATTTT. It specifies CASSLHDRGRDTQYF.

This clonotype was counted many times. The rearrangement links TRBV4-1 to TRBJ2-7, with D perhaps matching TRBD1 (5 bases). The germline V and J ends were trimmed by 1 base and 0 bases, with 13 bases remaining between them. The germline gives CDR1 MGHRA, CDR2 YSYEKL. The CDR3 contains 16 residues. CDR3 bases: TGCGCCAGCAGCCAAGTTGTAGGGGCAAGCTCCTACGAGCAGTACTTC. Translation gives CASSQVVGASSYEQYF.

This clonotype was recorded many times. The genes are TRBV2 and TRBJ2-1, with TRBD2 matching over 8 bases. This CDR3 has 17 amino acids. Germline CDR1 and CDR2: SNHLY and FYNNEI. The trim removed 0 bases at V and 9 bases at J, leaving 13 bases unmatched. The CDR3 here is CASSEAFGSGARIEQFF. DNA for the CDR3: TGTGCCAGCAGTGAAGCGTTCGGTAGCGGGGCCCGAATTGAGCAGTTCTTC.

CDR3 sequence: CASSLAAGGFGETQYF. Here the CDR3 DNA reads TGCGCCAGCAGCTTGGCGGCGGGAGGGTTTGGAGAGACCCAGTACTTC. This chain links TRBV5-1 with TRBJ2-5, with 9 bases matching TRBD2. J was trimmed by 4 bases and V by 0 bases; bases with no gene match: 7. Germline lookup yields CDR1 SGHRS and CDR2 YFSETQ. This CDR3 is built from 16 residues.

This clonotype has more than one count but fewer than ten. This chain uses TRBV24-1 with TRBJ2-1; 9 bases match TRBD1. This CDR3 is 16 amino acids long. Trimming removed 0 bases from V and 8 bases from J; junction bases left unmatched: 7. Germline V gene sequence: CDR1 KGHDR, CDR2 SFDVKD. The CDR3 reads CATSDLYGTGNYEQFF. CDR3 bases: TGTGCCACCAGTGATTTGTATGGGACAGGGAACTATGAGCAGTTCTTC.

The count of this clonotype is one. A much larger clone is a single base away; this may be a read error. The chain couples TRBV11-2 to TRBJ1-2; 9 bases align to TRBD1. Germline V gene lookup returns CDR1 SGHAT and CDR2 FQNNGV. The CDR3 runs to 13 residues. V trimming: 7 bases; J trimming: 7 bases; junction bases outside the gene matches: 7. The CDR3 DNA is TGTGCCAGCACCCGGACAGGGGTTGGTGGCTACACCTTC. Residues: CASTRTGVGGYTF.

This clonotype was seen many times. V is TRBV7-8 and J is TRBJ2-7, with D perhaps matching TRBD2 (5 bases). This CDR3 contains 15 residues. Germline V gene sequence: CDR1 SGHVS, CDR2 FQNEAQ. V shed 5 bases and J shed 0 bases, with 14 bases lying between them. The DNA for the CDR3 is TGTGCCAGCAGCACCTCGGAGGCGAGCTCCTACGAGCAGTACTTC. It encodes CASSTSEASSYEQYF.

This clonotype was detected ten times or more. The CDR3, as DNA: TGTGCCAGCAGCCTGGGACACAGCGAGAACACTGAAGCTTTCTTT. It translates to CASSLGHSENTEAFF. The J gene is TRBJ1-1, the V gene TRBV4-2; TRBD1 might be the D (6 bases). The CDR3 spans 15 residues. Deletions cut 4 bases from V and 1 base from J, with 13 bases between. From germline, CDR1 is LGHNA and CDR2 YNFKEQ.

In its sample, this clonotype was seen many times. The V gene is TRBV20-1, the J gene TRBJ2-3; 12 bases line up with TRBD2. The CDR3 spans 19 residues. V lost 4 bases, J lost 3 bases, and 17 bases stayed unmatched. Germline values: CDR1 DFQATT, CDR2 SNEGSKA (reference sequence). The CDR3 sequence: CSAKPTSGRPSLVTDTQYF. The CDR3 bases are TGCAGTGCTAAACCGACTAGCGGGAGACCATCGTTGGTGACAGATACGCAGTATTTT.

This clonotype has just a few counts. This chain connects TRBV7-9 to TRBJ2-2, with D unclear. CDR1 and CDR2 from the germline V gene are SEHNR and FQNEAQ (reference sequence). Between the trimmed V and J ends, which lost 1 base and 2 bases, there was a span of 8 bases. This CDR3 region has 15 residues. This CDR3 is CASSLGATNTGELFF. The CDR3 DNA reads TGTGCCAGCAGCTTAGGGGCAACTAACACCGGGGAGCTGTTTTTT. The variable domain in full, completed from reference TRBV7-9 and TRBJ2-2, reads DTGVSQNPRHKITKRGQNVTFRCDPISEHNRLYWYRQTLGQGPEFLTYFQNEAQLEKSRLLSDRFSAERPKGSFSTLEIQRTEQGDSAMYLCASSLGATNTGELFFGEGSRLTVL.

There are many counts of this clonotype. This rearrangement joins TRBV7-9 to TRBJ2-3; D is uncertain. Germline CDR1 reads SEHNR; CDR2 reads FQNEAQ (reference sequence). V was trimmed by 5 bases and J by 0 bases, leaving 6 bases between them. The CDR3 has 13 amino acids. The CDR3 coding sequence is TGTGCCAGCAGCATCACTAGCACAGATACGCAGTATTTT. Translation gives CASSITSTDTQYF.

At least ten counts were recorded for this clonotype. The chain couples TRBV3-1 to TRBJ2-5; no definite D call. V lost 5 bases, J lost 5 bases, and 15 bases lay in between. CDR3 size: 14 residues. Germline V lookup: CDR1 LGHDT, CDR2 YNNKEL (reference sequence). In nucleotides, the CDR3 is TGTGCCAGCAGCTCCCCTGGGCTAGAGGAGACCCAGTACTTC. Amino acid sequence: CASSSPGLEETQYF.

This clonotype was counted ten times or more. The gene calls are TRBV28 and TRBJ2-1; TRBD1 might be the D (6 bases). In germline, CDR1 is MDHEN, CDR2 SYDVKM. The ends were cut back, 2 bases at V and 8 bases at J, with 13 bases in the middle. CDR3 length: 14 residues. The CDR3 DNA follows: TGTGCCAGCAGTTTAGATGTCGAGGGGGATGAGCAGTTCTTC. Translated, it gives CASSLDVEGDEQFF.

The chain has TRBV5-1 and TRBJ2-1; 14 bases are shared with TRBD2. The CDR3 contains 17 residues. Germline values: CDR1 SGHRS, CDR2 YFSETQ. V shed 0 bases and J 10 bases; nucleotides not matched to a gene: 9. This CDR3 is CASSLGRLAGGPEEQFF. The CDR3 nucleotides read TGCGCCAGCAGCTTGGGACGACTAGCGGGAGGGCCGGAAGAGCAGTTCTTC.

This chain uses TRBV24-1 with TRBJ2-1, with 9 bases aligning to TRBD1. Trimming removed 5 bases from V and 2 bases from J; junction bases left unmatched: 6. The CDR3 contains 16 residues. The germline gives CDR1 KGHDR, CDR2 SFDVKD. CDR3 in DNA: TGTGCCACCAGTGCGGGACAGGGAGGAACCTACAATGAGCAGTTCTTC. This gives the protein CATSAGQGGTYNEQFF.

The J gene is TRBJ1-1, the V gene TRBV7-2; D is unresolved. V lost 9 bases and J lost 6, with 20 bases in between. The CDR3 has 14 residues. The germline V gene encodes CDR1 SGHTA and CDR2 FQGNSA. CDR3: CASSIWREDPEAFF. The DNA of the CDR3 is TGTGCCAGTAGTATATGGAGGGAGGACCCTGAAGCTTTCTTT.

This clonotype was recorded only once. The chain links TRBV11-2 to TRBJ2-7; 9 bases line up with TRBD2. V was pared by 2 bases and J by 3 bases, with 5 bases of the junction left unmatched. Germline V gene lookup returns CDR1 SGHAT and CDR2 FQNNGV. The CDR3 has 15 residues. This CDR3 reads CASSLTGTSIYEQYF. The CDR3 bases are TGTGCCAGCAGCTTAACCGGGACTAGCATCTACGAGCAGTACTTC.

The CDR3 coding sequence is TGTGCCAGCAGCTTAAGAACTAGCGGGAGGGCCAGCGGGGAGCTGTTTTTT. Protein product: CASSLRTSGRASGELFF. The chain joins TRBV11-1 to TRBJ2-2; 13 nucleotides match TRBD2. Germline trimming cut 2 bases from V and 7 bases from J; bases unmatched to any gene: 7. The CDR3 is 17 residues long. CDR1 is SGHAT and CDR2 is FQDESV in the germline V gene (reference sequence).

The chain employs TRBV12-3 or TRBV12-4 and TRBJ2-2, with D unclear. The CDR3 has 14 amino acids. V was cut by 6 bases and J by 7 bases, with 15 bases left in between. The CDR3 spells CASSRRIGIGELFF. The CDR3 DNA reads as TGTGCCAGCAGCCGCCGGATAGGGATCGGGGAGCTGTTTTTT.

This chain links TRBV6-2 or TRBV6-3 with TRBJ2-1; possibly TRBD2 for D (6 bases). Trimming shortened V by 4 bases and J by 7 bases, and 17 bases separated the two germline ends. Germline loops: CDR1 MNHEY, CDR2 SVGEGT. CDR3 length: 15 amino acids. The CDR3 DNA is TGTGCCAGCAGTTTGAGACTAGTCGGGGCTAATGAGCAGTTCTTC. Translating it yields CASSLRLVGANEQFF.

This clonotype occurred many times. This chain links TRBV12-3 or TRBV12-4 with TRBJ2-7, with a weak D call TRBD2 (6 bases). V was clipped by 2 bases and J by 5 bases, with 13 bases between them. The CDR3 loop spans 14 amino acids. Written as DNA, the CDR3 is TGTGCCAGCAGTTTAACGGGAGTGCGCCACGAGCAGTACTTC. It codes for CASSLTGVRHEQYF.

This clonotype was picked up many times. The chain combines TRBV9 with TRBJ2-3; no clear D gene. This CDR3 contains 13 residues. Trimming stripped 1 base from V and 3 bases from J, with 6 bases between. Germline CDR1 reads SGDLS; CDR2 reads YYNGEE. CDR3: CASSVTATDTQYF. The CDR3 region has the DNA TGTGCCAGCAGCGTAACGGCGACAGATACGCAGTATTTT. Variable domain in full (rest from reference TRBV9 and TRBJ2-3): DSGVTQTPKHLITATGQRVTLRCSPRSGDLSVYWYQQSLDQGLQFLIQYYNGEERAKGNILERFSAQQFPDLHSELNLSSLELGDSALYFCASSVTATDTQYFGPGTRLTVL.

This clonotype was picked up one time. CDR3 loop: CSARDPGRGANEQYF. Written as DNA, the CDR3 is TGCAGTGCTAGAGATCCAGGGAGGGGGGCAAATGAGCAGTACTTC. This chain connects TRBV20-1 to TRBJ2-1, with D maybe TRBD2 (7 bases). With the DNA end fitting TRBJ2-7 better, the J assignment may be wrong. The CDR3 consists of 15 residues. Germline CDR1 and CDR2: DFQATT and SNEGSKA (reference sequence).

This chain joins TRBV6-9 and TRBJ2-3; 7 bases align to TRBD1. The V gene's germline CDR1 is MNHGY and CDR2 SVAAGI. The CDR3 is 18 residues long. J gave up 4 bases and V 3 bases, and 16 bases lay outside the gene matches. The CDR3 region has the DNA TGTGCCAGCAGTTACAGGACAGGCAGAGGAAAGGAAGCAGATACGCAGTATTTT. As protein: CASSYRTGRGKEADTQYF.